This is a list of T cell receptor beta chains from one sample in a study of cytotoxic CD8 clonotypes in ibrutinib-treated CLL. Profiling relied on immunoSEQ multiplex PCR, and the TCRdb table lists in-frame clones only, not all of them. This sample yields roughly 54,000 clones, of which more than 55% are seen a single time; approximately 30% belongs to the top ten. Sequenced here: PBMCs, sampled after 24 months of ibrutinib treatment. These receptors were obtained from a human donor with chronic lymphocytic leukemia. The CDR3 runs from the conserved cysteine through the conserved F or W. Each record gives: CDR3 DNA, CDR3 protein, D gene, J gene, clone size, V gene. D genes are given only for firm matches. The size field is filled for only some rows; it gives once, few, many or a size class.

CDR3nt: TGTGCCAGCAGCGGGGACAGGGGCTACTATGGCTACACCTTC
CDR3aa: CASSGDRGYYGYTF
d_gene: TRBD1
j_gene: TRBJ1-2
abundance: NA
v_gene: TRBV5-4

CDR3nt: TGTGCCAGCAGCCCCCTCCAGAGATACGAGCAGTACTTC
CDR3aa: CASSPLQRYEQYF
d_gene: NA
j_gene: TRBJ2-7
abundance: many
v_gene: TRBV7-9

CDR3nt: TGTGCCAGCTCACCCCGACTAGCGGGGGGGCAGGAGACCCAGTACTTC
CDR3aa: CASSPRLAGGQETQYF
d_gene: TRBD2
j_gene: TRBJ2-5
abundance: once
v_gene: TRBV18

CDR3nt: TGTGCCAGCAGTGTCGGGACAGGGGGTGAAAAACTGTTTTTT
CDR3aa: CASSVGTGGEKLFF
d_gene: TRBD1
j_gene: TRBJ1-4
abundance: NA
v_gene: TRBV6-1

CDR3nt: TGTGCCAGCAGTTCTCTCCCCCCAAGGACCGCTCCCTACGAGCAGTACTTC
CDR3aa: CASSSLPPRTAPYEQYF
d_gene: NA
j_gene: TRBJ2-7
abundance: few
v_gene: TRBV27

CDR3nt: TGCAGCGTCCGAAAACAGGCAGGGACGAACGAAAAACTGTTTTTT
CDR3aa: CSVRKQAGTNEKLFF
d_gene: NA
j_gene: TRBJ1-4
abundance: NA
v_gene: TRBV29-1

CDR3nt: TGTGCCAGCAGTTTACCCCAACTAGCGTACGAGCAGTACTTC
CDR3aa: CASSLPQLAYEQYF
d_gene: TRBD2
j_gene: TRBJ2-7
abundance: many
v_gene: TRBV28

CDR3nt: TGTGCCAGCAGTACAGGGGGGCGGAACACTGAAGCTTTCTTT
CDR3aa: CASSTGGRNTEAFF
d_gene: TRBD1
j_gene: TRBJ1-1
abundance: NA
v_gene: TRBV2

CDR3nt: TGTGCCAGCAGTTACTCGATGGGGGGCCGTGAGCAGTTCTTC
CDR3aa: CASSYSMGGREQFF
d_gene: NA
j_gene: TRBJ2-1
abundance: NA
v_gene: TRBV6-5

CDR3nt: TGTGCCAGCAGTGGGTTCGGGGGCAGTGGTACTGAAGCTTTCTTT
CDR3aa: CASSGFGGSGTEAFF
d_gene: NA
j_gene: TRBJ1-1
abundance: NA
v_gene: TRBV2

CDR3nt: TGTGCCAGCAGTCCGCGTTTCGGGGGGTCCTACGAGCAGTACTTC
CDR3aa: CASSPRFGGSYEQYF
d_gene: TRBD2
j_gene: TRBJ2-7
abundance: few
v_gene: TRBV2

CDR3nt: TGTGCCAGCAGTGAGATGGGGGTTGTAGGCACCGGGGAGCTGTTTTTT
CDR3aa: CASSEMGVVGTGELFF
d_gene: NA
j_gene: TRBJ2-2
abundance: few
v_gene: TRBV6-1

CDR3nt: TGTGCCAGCTCCCGTGGAGGGGATGGAAACATTCAGTACTTC
CDR3aa: CASSRGGDGNIQYF
d_gene: NA
j_gene: TRBJ2-4
abundance: few
v_gene: TRBV11-3

CDR3nt: TGTGCCAGCCGAACCGGGGGGGACGGAGAAGCTTTCTTT
CDR3aa: CASRTGGDGEAFF
d_gene: NA
j_gene: TRBJ1-1
abundance: once
v_gene: TRBV2

CDR3nt: TGTGCCAGCAGCTTGGATACCTATGGCTACACCTTC
CDR3aa: CASSLDTYGYTF
d_gene: NA
j_gene: TRBJ1-2
abundance: NA
v_gene: TRBV5-5

CDR3nt: TGCGCCAGCAGCCCGAGTTCAGGGGTTATGGGCAATCAGCCCCAGCATTTT
CDR3aa: CASSPSSGVMGNQPQHF
d_gene: NA
j_gene: TRBJ1-5
abundance: few
v_gene: TRBV4-1

CDR3nt: TGTGCCAGCTCACCCGTACAGGGGGCCGGGGGCTATGGCTACACCTTC
CDR3aa: CASSPVQGAGGYGYTF
d_gene: TRBD1
j_gene: TRBJ1-2
abundance: NA
v_gene: TRBV18

CDR3nt: TGTGCCAGCAGTGAACTTTGGGGAAACACCATATATTTT
CDR3aa: CASSELWGNTIYF
d_gene: NA
j_gene: TRBJ1-3
abundance: NA
v_gene: TRBV25-1

CDR3nt: TGTGCCAGCAGCTTAGGCCCAGGTAGCACAGATACGCAGTATTTT
CDR3aa: CASSLGPGSTDTQYF
d_gene: NA
j_gene: TRBJ2-3
abundance: NA
v_gene: TRBV11-3

CDR3nt: TGTGCCAGCACATCCGGGACGGTCTCCTACGAGCAGTACTTC
CDR3aa: CASTSGTVSYEQYF
d_gene: NA
j_gene: TRBJ2-7
abundance: many
v_gene: TRBV6-1

CDR3nt: TGTGCCAGCAGCTTCAGGGGTGCTTCCTCGGGGGAGCAGTACTTC
CDR3aa: CASSFRGASSGEQYF
d_gene: NA
j_gene: TRBJ2-7
abundance: NA
v_gene: TRBV5-6

CDR3nt: TGTGCCAGCAGTGAAGGTTGGCAGGCGGGCTACACCTTC
CDR3aa: CASSEGWQAGYTF
d_gene: NA
j_gene: TRBJ1-2
abundance: NA
v_gene: TRBV6-1

CDR3nt: TGTGCCAGCAGAACCGGACAGGGGCACGGTGGCTACACCTTC
CDR3aa: CASRTGQGHGGYTF
d_gene: TRBD1
j_gene: TRBJ1-2
abundance: NA
v_gene: TRBV27

CDR3nt: TGCGCCAGCAGTGAGGGCCGGGGCAGTGAAGCTTTCTTT
CDR3aa: CASSEGRGSEAFF
d_gene: NA
j_gene: TRBJ1-1
abundance: NA
v_gene: TRBV10-1

CDR3nt: TGTGCCAGCAGCAGAACTGGAGGGAGGGACTACGAGCAGTACTTC
CDR3aa: CASSRTGGRDYEQYF
d_gene: TRBD2
j_gene: TRBJ2-7
abundance: NA
v_gene: TRBV25-1

CDR3nt: TGCGCCAGCAGCTTGGCGGTATCGCTAGCGGGGATAAATGAGCAGTTCTTC
CDR3aa: CASSLAVSLAGINEQFF
d_gene: TRBD2
j_gene: TRBJ2-1
abundance: NA
v_gene: TRBV5-1

CDR3nt: TGCAGTGCTGGACATAGAAATGAGCAGTTCTTC
CDR3aa: CSAGHRNEQFF
d_gene: NA
j_gene: TRBJ2-1
abundance: many
v_gene: TRBV20-1

CDR3nt: TGCGCCAGCAGCCCCCGGGACGAGATCCCCTACGAGCAGTACTTC
CDR3aa: CASSPRDEIPYEQYF
d_gene: NA
j_gene: TRBJ2-7
abundance: few
v_gene: TRBV4-1

CDR3nt: TGTGCCAGCAGCGTGGGGGACACCGGGGTTAGCAATCAGCCCCAGCATTTT
CDR3aa: CASSVGDTGVSNQPQHF
d_gene: NA
j_gene: TRBJ1-5
abundance: once
v_gene: TRBV9

CDR3nt: TGTGCCAGCAGCTTGCCAGGCAGCGAGGAGACCCAGTACTTC
CDR3aa: CASSLPGSEETQYF
d_gene: NA
j_gene: TRBJ2-5
abundance: NA
v_gene: TRBV5-6

CDR3nt: TGTGCCAGCACCGAAGGGGCCCTCTCTGGAAACACCATATATTTT
CDR3aa: CASTEGALSGNTIYF
d_gene: NA
j_gene: TRBJ1-3
abundance: NA
v_gene: TRBV2

CDR3nt: TGTGCCAGCAGCCCCGACGGGCTAGTTGGCTACACCTTC
CDR3aa: CASSPDGLVGYTF
d_gene: NA
j_gene: TRBJ1-2
abundance: few
v_gene: TRBV7-8

CDR3nt: TGTGCCAGCACCCAGGACGGAGCATACAATGAGCAGTTCTTC
CDR3aa: CASTQDGAYNEQFF
d_gene: NA
j_gene: TRBJ2-1
abundance: NA
v_gene: TRBV27

CDR3nt: TGCAGCGTTGAAAGAGTTGGGGGGGACAGCAACTACGAGCAGTACTTC
CDR3aa: CSVERVGGDSNYEQYF
d_gene: NA
j_gene: TRBJ2-7
abundance: NA
v_gene: TRBV29-1

CDR3nt: TGTGCCAGCAGCTACGACAGGGGGCGAACAGATGAGCAGTTCTTC
CDR3aa: CASSYDRGRTDEQFF
d_gene: TRBD1
j_gene: TRBJ2-1
abundance: many
v_gene: TRBV6-5

CDR3nt: TGCGCCAGCAGCGACCCCGATAGCAATCAGCCCCAGCATTTT
CDR3aa: CASSDPDSNQPQHF
d_gene: NA
j_gene: TRBJ1-5
abundance: NA
v_gene: TRBV5-1

CDR3nt: TGTGCCAGCAGCTCGCTGCCTCATAACTATGGCTACACCTTC
CDR3aa: CASSSLPHNYGYTF
d_gene: NA
j_gene: TRBJ1-2
abundance: NA
v_gene: TRBV7-8

CDR3nt: TGTGCCAGCAGCGGGGAAACACCGACAGGGCCCGGGGAGCTGTTTTTT
CDR3aa: CASSGETPTGPGELFF
d_gene: TRBD1
j_gene: TRBJ2-2
abundance: many
v_gene: TRBV9

CDR3nt: TGTGCCAGCAGCGAAGGGGCCCGGACGAACACCGGGGAGCTGTTTTTT
CDR3aa: CASSEGARTNTGELFF
d_gene: NA
j_gene: TRBJ2-2
abundance: NA
v_gene: TRBV11-2

CDR3nt: TGTGCCAGCAGTTTGACCGTAGAAGAGACCCAGTACTTC
CDR3aa: CASSLTVEETQYF
d_gene: NA
j_gene: TRBJ2-5
abundance: NA
v_gene: TRBV11-3

CDR3nt: TGCACCAGCAGCGGGGAGCCAATAGGAGGCCAAGAGACCCAGTACTTC
CDR3aa: CTSSGEPIGGQETQYF
d_gene: NA
j_gene: TRBJ2-5
abundance: NA
v_gene: TRBV1

CDR3nt: TGTGCCAGCAGCGTAGGGATGGGGGGCCCGAATCAGCCCCAGCATTTT
CDR3aa: CASSVGMGGPNQPQHF
d_gene: NA
j_gene: TRBJ1-5
abundance: NA
v_gene: TRBV9

CDR3nt: TGTGCCAGCAGCCCCCGGGACAGGGGGCAGGACACTGAAGCTTTCTTT
CDR3aa: CASSPRDRGQDTEAFF
d_gene: TRBD1
j_gene: TRBJ1-1
abundance: once
v_gene: TRBV4-2

CDR3nt: TGTGCCAGCAGGGAGGCGAACACCGGGGAGCTGTTTTTT
CDR3aa: CASREANTGELFF
d_gene: NA
j_gene: TRBJ2-2
abundance: NA
v_gene: TRBV6-1

CDR3nt: TGTGCCAGCAGTTTGGGGACTAGCGGGGGCCACTACAATGAGCAGTTCTTC
CDR3aa: CASSLGTSGGHYNEQFF
d_gene: TRBD2
j_gene: TRBJ2-1
abundance: few
v_gene: TRBV27

CDR3nt: TGCGCCAGCAGCTTTGCGACGAACACTGAAGCTTTCTTT
CDR3aa: CASSFATNTEAFF
d_gene: NA
j_gene: TRBJ1-1
abundance: NA
v_gene: TRBV5-1

CDR3nt: TGTGCCAGCAGTGAAGGCCCGGCTAGCGGGGGCACCTACGAGCAGTACTTC
CDR3aa: CASSEGPASGGTYEQYF
d_gene: TRBD2
j_gene: TRBJ2-7
abundance: NA
v_gene: TRBV6-1

CDR3nt: TGCAGCGGAGGGGGCGCTTACACTGAAGCTTTCTTT
CDR3aa: CSGGGAYTEAFF
d_gene: TRBD1
j_gene: TRBJ1-1
abundance: NA
v_gene: TRBV29-1

CDR3nt: TGTGCCAGCAGCTTAGAGGCAGGGGGAGGGGAGACCCAGTACTTC
CDR3aa: CASSLEAGGGETQYF
d_gene: NA
j_gene: TRBJ2-5
abundance: large
v_gene: TRBV11-2

CDR3nt: TGTGCCAGCAGTCGGACAGGGGGAGAAGACACCATATATTTT
CDR3aa: CASSRTGGEDTIYF
d_gene: TRBD1
j_gene: TRBJ1-3
abundance: once
v_gene: TRBV6-1

CDR3nt: TGTGCCAGCAGCCTGGAGCGGGGTTCCTACGAGCAGTACTTC
CDR3aa: CASSLERGSYEQYF
d_gene: TRBD2
j_gene: TRBJ2-7
abundance: NA
v_gene: TRBV5-6

CDR3nt: TGTGCCAGCGGGGTAAGGCTCTCTGGAAACACCATATATTTT
CDR3aa: CASGVRLSGNTIYF
d_gene: NA
j_gene: TRBJ1-3
abundance: NA
v_gene: TRBV7-9

CDR3nt: TGTGCCAGCAGTGAAGTTTACCCGGGAAAACTGTTTTTT
CDR3aa: CASSEVYPGKLFF
d_gene: NA
j_gene: TRBJ1-4
abundance: NA
v_gene: TRBV2